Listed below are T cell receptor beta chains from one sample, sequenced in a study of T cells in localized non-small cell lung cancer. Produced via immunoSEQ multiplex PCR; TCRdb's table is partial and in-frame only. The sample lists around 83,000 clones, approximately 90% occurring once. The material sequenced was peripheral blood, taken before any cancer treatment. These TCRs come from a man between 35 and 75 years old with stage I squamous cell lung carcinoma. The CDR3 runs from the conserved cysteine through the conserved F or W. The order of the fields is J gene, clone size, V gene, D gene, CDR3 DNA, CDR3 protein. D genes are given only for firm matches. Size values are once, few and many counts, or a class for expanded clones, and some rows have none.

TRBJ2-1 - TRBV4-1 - TGCGCCAGCAGCCAAGCGGGGAGACATTACAATGAGCAGTTCTTC CASSQAGRHYNEQFF
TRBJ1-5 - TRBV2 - TGTGCCAGCAGGGAGGGGCCGAGCAATCAGCCCCAGCATTTT CASREGPSNQPQHF
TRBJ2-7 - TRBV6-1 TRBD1 TGTGCCAGCAGTGAATTAAGACAGGGGTCCGAGCAGTACTTC CASSELRQGSEQYF
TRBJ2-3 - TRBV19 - TGTGCCAGTAGTATAGGTGGACAGACGAACGGAGATACGCAGTATTTT CASSIGGQTNGDTQYF
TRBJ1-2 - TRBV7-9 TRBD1 TGTGCCAGCAGCTTACTGTTGGACAGGAACTATGGCTACACCTTC CASSLLLDRNYGYTF
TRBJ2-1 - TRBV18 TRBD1 TGTGCCAGCTCACCCTCCGGGACAGGGACCTACAATGAGCAGTTCTTC CASSPSGTGTYNEQFF
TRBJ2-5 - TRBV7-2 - TGTGCCAGCAGCCCACCGGGACTCCCCTGGGCCCAGTACTTC CASSPPGLPWAQYF
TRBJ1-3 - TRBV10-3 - TGTGCCATCAGTGATCAAGGGGGAGTCGCTGCCTCTGGAAACACCATATATTTT CAISDQGGVAASGNTIYF
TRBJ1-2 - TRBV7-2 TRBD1 TGTGCCAGCAGCCCCCGGGACAGGGTCTTTCATGGCTACACCTTC CASSPRDRVFHGYTF
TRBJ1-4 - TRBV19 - TGTGCCAGTAGCCTTATGGTGGCCGTTGGGGAAAAACTGTTTTTT CASSLMVAVGEKLFF
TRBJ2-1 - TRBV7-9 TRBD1 TGTGCCAGCAGCTTAAGACAGGGTTATTCTGATGAGCAGTTCTTC CASSLRQGYSDEQFF
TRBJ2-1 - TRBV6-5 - TGTGCCAGCAGCTACAGGGGGGGGACCTACAATGAGCAGTTCTTC CASSYRGGTYNEQFF
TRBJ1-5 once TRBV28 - TGTGCCAGCAGTTCGGGTGCAGATCAGCCCCAGCATTTT CASSSGADQPQHF
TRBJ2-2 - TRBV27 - TGTGCCAGCAGTTTCAGGACCTCGGTGAGGGCCGGGGAGCTGTTTTTT CASSFRTSVRAGELFF
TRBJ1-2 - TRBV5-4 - TGTGCCAGCAGCTTGAACAGCTATGGCTACACCTTC CASSLNSYGYTF
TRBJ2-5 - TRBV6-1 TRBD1 TGTGCCAGCAGTGACATAAGGACAGGGGGAGAGACCCAGTACTTC CASSDIRTGGETQYF
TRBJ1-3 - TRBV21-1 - TGTGCCAGCAGCAAATTAAGTTCTGTTTCCCCGGCCAGGTTGGGAAACACCATATATTTT CASSKLSSVSPARLGNTIYF
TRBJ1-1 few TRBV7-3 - TGTGCCAGCAGCTTAATGGCCATAAACACTGAAGCTTTCTTT CASSLMAINTEAFF
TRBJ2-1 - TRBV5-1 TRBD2 TGCGCCAGCAGTTTGACGGGGGGCAATGAGCAGTTCTTC CASSLTGGNEQFF
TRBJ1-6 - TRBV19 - TGTGCCAGTAGTATCCGTCGGGGGGTAGGGTCACCCCTCCACTTT CASSIRRGVGSPLHF
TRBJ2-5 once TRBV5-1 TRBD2 TGCGCCAGCAGCCCCGGGACTAGCGGGGAGACCCAGTACTTC CASSPGTSGETQYF
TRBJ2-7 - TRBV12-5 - TGTGCTAGTGGTTTGGTACTGATTTTC CASGLVLIF
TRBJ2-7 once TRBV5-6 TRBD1 TGTGCCAGCAGCTTGGATGTTGGGACAGAGGTCTACGAGCAGTACTTC CASSLDVGTEVYEQYF
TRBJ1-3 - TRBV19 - TGTGCCAGTAGTATGACGGGGACGGGAAACACCATATATTTT CASSMTGTGNTIYF
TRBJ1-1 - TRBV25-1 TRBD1 TGTGCCAGCGCGGGACAGGGGGGGCGTGAAGCTTTCTTT CASAGQGGREAFF
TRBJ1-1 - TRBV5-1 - TGCGCCAGCAGCTTGTTACAGGGGAACACTGAAGCTTTCTTT CASSLLQGNTEAFF
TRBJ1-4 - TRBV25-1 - TGTGCCAGCAGTGACCCAAGTGGCAGCAAAGCGAAACTGTTTTTT CASSDPSGSKAKLFF
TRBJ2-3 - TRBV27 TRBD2 TGTGCCAGCAGACTTAGCGGGACTAGCACAGATACGCAGTATTTT CASRLSGTSTDTQYF
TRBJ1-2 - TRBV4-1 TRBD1 TGCGCCAGCAGCCAAGAATTGGGACAGGGGGGCCAGAACTATGGCTACACCTTC CASSQELGQGGQNYGYTF
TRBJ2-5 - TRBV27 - TGTGCCAGCAGTTTATCGCGACTAGGGAGAGAGACCCAGTACTTC CASSLSRLGRETQYF
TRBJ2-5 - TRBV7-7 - TGTGCCAGCAGCCCAACGGGCCTGAAAGAGACCCAGTACTTC CASSPTGLKETQYF